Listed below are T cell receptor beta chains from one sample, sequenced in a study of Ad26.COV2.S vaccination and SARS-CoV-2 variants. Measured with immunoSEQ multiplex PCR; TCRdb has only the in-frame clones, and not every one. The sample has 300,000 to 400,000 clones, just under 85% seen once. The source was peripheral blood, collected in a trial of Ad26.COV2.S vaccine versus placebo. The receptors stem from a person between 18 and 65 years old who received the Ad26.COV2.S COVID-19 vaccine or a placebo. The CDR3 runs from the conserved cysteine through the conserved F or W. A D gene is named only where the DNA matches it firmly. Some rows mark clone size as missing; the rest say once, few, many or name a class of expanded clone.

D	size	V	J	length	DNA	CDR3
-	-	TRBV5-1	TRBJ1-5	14	TGCGCCAGCAGTGGCGGGAATGGCAATCAGCCCCAGCATTTT	CASSGGNGNQPQHF
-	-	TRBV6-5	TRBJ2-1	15	TGTGCCAGCACCTCGGTGGGTGCAGGGTCCCGGGAGCAGTTCTTC	CASTSVGAGSREQFF
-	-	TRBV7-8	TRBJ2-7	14	TGTGCCAGCAGCTTAGGGCTTCCTCCCTACGAGCAGTACTTC	CASSLGLPPYEQYF
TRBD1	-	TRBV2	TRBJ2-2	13	TGTGCCAGCAGACCGGGACAGACCGGGGAGCTGTTTTTT	CASRPGQTGELFF
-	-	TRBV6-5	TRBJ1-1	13	TGTGCCAGCATGTTGATGGGTAGGGCTGAAGCTTTCTTT	CASMLMGRAEAFF
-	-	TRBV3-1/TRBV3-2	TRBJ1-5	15	TGTGCCAGCAGCCTCGGACAGAATAGCAATCAGCCCCAGCATTTT	CASSLGQNSNQPQHF
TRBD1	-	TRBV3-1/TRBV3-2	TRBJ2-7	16	TGTGCCAGCAGCCAGTCGGACAGGGGATCCCCCTACGAGCAGTACTTC	CASSQSDRGSPYEQYF
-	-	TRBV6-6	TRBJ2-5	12	TGTGCCAGCGGGCACCGTCGGGAGACCCAGTACTTC	CASGHRRETQYF
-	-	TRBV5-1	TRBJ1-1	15	TGCGCCAGCAGCTTGGCTACGGGCCGCGGAACTGAAGCTTTCTTT	CASSLATGRGTEAFF
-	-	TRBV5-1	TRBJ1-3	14	TGCGCCAGCAGCTTGGGCCCGGGGTCGGACACCATATATTTT	CASSLGPGSDTIYF
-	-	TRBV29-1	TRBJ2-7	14	TGCAGCGTTGTTTCCGGGGGCCTCACCTACGAGCAGTACTTC	CSVVSGGLTYEQYF
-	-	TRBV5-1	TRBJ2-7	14	TGCGCCAGCAGCTTGGATTCTACCTCCTACGAGCAGTACTTC	CASSLDSTSYEQYF
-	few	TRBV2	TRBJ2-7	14	TGTGCCAGCAGTGAACGGAGTACAGCCTACGAGCAGTACTTC	CASSERSTAYEQYF